This passage covers 14 T cell receptor beta chains from one sample sequenced in a study of cytomegalovirus exposure and HLA in healthy donors. The PCR contained 60 Vbeta and 13 Jbeta primers. Profiling relied on immunoSEQ multiplex PCR, and the TCRdb table lists in-frame clones only, not all of them. This sample yields about 69,000 clones, of which around 68% are seen a single time; around 9.9% belongs to the top ten. Sample: PBMCs. Source of these receptors: a woman aged 25 to 39 in good health and CMV-seronegative.

This clone showed up just a few times. The chain has TRBV27 and TRBJ2-7; the match to TRBD1 covers 10 bases. Germline loops: CDR1 MNHEY, CDR2 SMNVEV (reference sequence). The ends lost 6 bases at V and 3 bases at J; junction bases unmatched: 5. CDR3 length equals 14 residues. CDR3 loop: CASSWTGGDYEQYF. The CDR3 DNA follows: TGTGCCAGCAGCTGGACAGGGGGGGACTACGAGCAGTACTTC.

The rearrangement links TRBV18 to TRBJ2-5, with a tentative D call TRBD2 (5 bases). The V end lost 0 bases, the J end lost 4 bases, and 15 bases lay between the germline ends. The CDR3 consists of 16 residues. The germline V gene encodes CDR1 KGHSH and CDR2 LQKENI. In DNA, the CDR3 is TGTGCCAGCTCACCACCGGGTCCCGGAGGAGGAGAGACCCAGTACTTC. Its protein product is CASSPPGPGGGETQYF.

The chain uses TRBV12-5 and TRBJ2-1; TRBD1 might be the D (6 bases). The CDR3 is 13 amino acids. Germline CDR1 and CDR2: LGHNT and FRNRAP. The ends were cut back, 5 bases at V and 10 bases at J, with 15 bases in the middle. In DNA form, the CDR3 reads TGTGCTAGTGGTCCCACCGGGACACAGGAGCAGTTCTTC. Its protein product is CASGPTGTQEQFF.

J is TRBJ1-5 and V is TRBV5-6, with a possible D match to TRBD1 (6 bases). Trimming removed 1 base at V and 4 bases at J, with 15 bases between. The CDR3 is 16 residues long. CDR1 is SGHDT and CDR2 is YYEEEE in the germline V gene. The CDR3 protein is CASSLTGTPFNQPQHF. CDR3 DNA sequence: TGTGCCAGCAGCTTGACCGGGACACCGTTTAATCAGCCCCAGCATTTT.

V gene TRBV30 combines with J gene TRBJ1-1; TRBD1 is a possible D gene (5 bases). This CDR3 spans 14 amino acids. CDR1 GTSNPN and CDR2 SVGIG come from the germline V gene (reference sequence). Trimming took 6 bases from V and 1 from J, leaving 15 bases between them. The CDR3 DNA reads TGTGCCTGTCAGGGTGCTACGAGGAACACTGAAGCTTTCTTT. Its translation: CACQGATRNTEAFF. Together with reference TRBV30 and TRBJ1-1, the CDR3 gives the full variable domain: SQTIHQWPATLVQPVGSPLSLECTVEGTSNPNLYWYRQAAGRGLQLLFYSVGIGQISSEVPQNLSASRPQDRQFILSSKKLLLSDSGFYLCACQGATRNTEAFFGQGTRLTVV.

The rearrangement uses TRBV7-9 and TRBJ2-7; D perhaps matches TRBD1 (5 bases). The V end lost 1 base, the J end lost 2 bases, and 9 bases lay between the germline ends. Germline values: CDR1 SEHNR, CDR2 FQNEAQ (reference sequence). The CDR3 is 14 residues long. The CDR3 region is CASSLVTDTYEQYF. As DNA, the CDR3 is TGTGCCAGCAGCTTAGTAACGGACACCTACGAGCAGTACTTC.

This clone was seen a handful of times. The chain links TRBV5-1 to TRBJ2-1, with D maybe TRBD1 (5 bases). Germline V CDR1 and CDR2: SGHRS, YFSETQ. The CDR3 runs to 15 residues. With 0 bases removed from V and 9 bases from J, the gap between germline ends came to 16 bases. The CDR3 here is CASSLDTAPGAEQFF. CDR3 in DNA: TGCGCCAGCAGCTTGGATACCGCCCCTGGGGCTGAGCAGTTCTTC. Full variable domain (missing parts from reference TRBV5-1 and TRBJ2-1): KAGVTQTPRYLIKTRGQQVTLSCSPISGHRSVSWYQQTPGQGLQFLFEYFSETQRNKGNFPGRFSGRQFSNSRSEMNVSTLELGDSALYLCASSLDTAPGAEQFFGPGTRLTVL.

This clone was picked up a small number of times. This rearrangement joins TRBV2 to TRBJ2-3, with TRBD2 identical over 13 bases. The V and J ends lost 5 bases and 4 bases, in that order; junction bases with no gene match: 9. The germline CDR1 and CDR2 sequences are SNHLY and FYNNEI. The CDR3 is 17 amino acids. CDR3 in DNA: TGTGCCAGCAGTCTACTGACTAGCGGGGGGTCCGCAGATACGCAGTATTTT. Translated, it gives CASSLLTSGGSADTQYF. The full variable domain, in which reference TRBV2 and TRBJ2-3 provide the parts outside the CDR3, is EPEVTQTPSHQVTQMGQEVILRCVPISNHLYFYWYRQILGQKVEFLVSFYNNEISEKSEIFDDQFSVERPDGSNFTLKIRSTKLEDSAMYFCASSLLTSGGSADTQYFGPGTRLTVL.

The chain links TRBV7-2 to TRBJ1-2, with TRBD1 matching 7 bases. The CDR3 is 14 amino acids. CDR1 is SGHTA and CDR2 is FQGNSA in the germline V gene. The V gene end was trimmed by 0 bases and the J gene end by 4 bases; junction bases not matched to a gene: 2. The CDR3 protein is CASSLAGTAYGYTF. The CDR3 region has the DNA TGTGCCAGCAGCTTAGCAGGGACAGCCTATGGCTACACCTTC.

J is TRBJ2-1 and V is TRBV9; 13 positions match TRBD2. V shed 0 bases, J shed 7 bases, and the junction held 1 base outside the gene matches. CDR3 size: 15 residues. Germline assignment: CDR1 SGDLS and CDR2 YYNGEE. The DNA for the CDR3 is TGTGCCAGCAGCGTAGTACTAGCGGGGGGGAATGAGCAGTTCTTC. Encoded protein: CASSVVLAGGNEQFF.

In its sample, this clone was seen a few times. V is TRBV29-1 and J is TRBJ1-2, with TRBD1 matching 10 bases. The V gene end was trimmed by 6 bases and the J gene end by 2 bases; junction bases not matched to a gene: 3. CDR1 SQVTM and CDR2 ANQGSEA come from the germline V gene. CDR3 length: 13 amino acids. The CDR3 nucleotides are TGCAGCGTGGGGGACAGGGGCAACTATGGCTACACCTTC. This sequence encodes CSVGDRGNYGYTF.

This clone was seen more than once but under ten times. The chain has TRBV4-2 and TRBJ1-2; D ambiguous. Germline values: CDR1 LGHNA, CDR2 YNFKEQ. Between the trimmed V and J ends, which lost 8 bases and 8 bases, there was a span of 24 bases. The CDR3 is 15 amino acids. CDR3 sequence (DNA): TGTGCCAGCTCCCGGGAGGTTGGAGGGAATCGCGGCTACACCTTC. It is translated as CASSREVGGNRGYTF.

V gene TRBV6-4 combines with J gene TRBJ2-2; 9 positions agree with TRBD2. CDR1 is MRHNA and CDR2 is SNTAGT in the germline V gene. The CDR3 runs to 17 residues. The V and J ends lost 6 bases and 5 bases, in that order; junction bases with no gene match: 13. The CDR3 nucleotides are TGTGCCAGCAGCCGGACTATAGCGGGGGCGAGGACCGGGGAGCTGTTTTTT. Amino acid sequence: CASSRTIAGARTGELFF.

V and J are TRBV5-1 and TRBJ1-1; D not certain. CDR3 length equals 14 residues. The germline CDR1 and CDR2 sequences are SGHRS and YFSETQ. The ends were cut back, 0 bases at V and 4 bases at J, with 10 bases in the middle. The CDR3 DNA sequence: TGCGCCAGCAGCTTGGGACACCCGACCACTGAAGCTTTCTTT. This gives the protein CASSLGHPTTEAFF.